This T cell receptor beta chain comes out of a study of T cells after yellow fever vaccination (dated by TCRdb to about 2019). Concerning the study at large: The SMART-Seq v4 Ultra Low Input RNA kit was used to prepare libraries from fractions with low cell numbers. To track T-cell clones before and after primary and booster YFV17D yellow fever vaccination, bulk TCR alpha and beta repertoires were sequenced longitudinally. Two healthy male donors made up the cohort, one aged 18 to 30 years and the other aged 30 to 40 years. Blood was drawn at multiple timepoints before and after primary and secondary immunization, with bulk PBMC replicates and cell subsets isolated. Beyond this particular receptor, the publication reports: Most clones expanded after primary vaccination (approximately 95% of CD4 and 88% of CD8) were re-detected after the booster, suggesting that broad memory maintenance occurred. Because abundant contaminating clonotypes from the bulk population could be contained in FACS-sorted repertoires, computational filtering was required. A small share of clonotypes was detected in both CD4 and CD8 compartments, with the overlap likely arising from convergent recombination. Only a couple of donors were included in the study, so the extent to which the findings can be generalized is limited. The secondary T-cell response was found to be weaker but faster than the primary response, with a peak reached on day 5 rather than on day 15.

TCR cDNA was synthesized by 5'RACE template switching, through which a universal primer site and unique molecular identifiers were introduced. Priming of cDNA synthesis was performed from both the TCR alpha and TCR beta constant segments. Library amplification involved two PCR steps, and the second step added sample barcodes and sequencing adapters. Sequencing of the libraries was done on either Illumina HiSeq 2500 (2x100 bp) or NovaSeq (2x150 bp). The original methods were these. MIGEC was used to demultiplex reads and collapse the reads into UMI consensus sequences, and MiXCR was used for V(D)J alignment. Clonotypes responding to the vaccine were identified with edgeR on replicate PBMC samples, with the criteria of FDR below 0.01 and a log2 fold change above 5 up to day 15. CD4 or CD8 identity was assigned to each bulk clonotype according to whether the clonotype was present at higher abundance in the sequenced CD4 repertoire or the sequenced CD8 repertoire. TCRdb cleaned the public reads at Q25 with fastp, built clones with MiXCR and kept in-frame beta chains. Entries are consolidated by CDR3 protein sequence, retaining the most common genes and DNA. TCRdb assigned the V and J calls; the authors' analysis was not used. This sample is represented by 500,000 to 650,000 distinct CDR3 sequences; approximately 12% of them were singletons. Together, the top ten hold roughly an eighth of the sample.

Turning to this clonotype: Which antigen it targets is not known. One base away there is no much larger clone; base qualities are not given.

The treatment or condition label on this specimen signifies: live attenuated yellow fever vaccine strain. At each blood-draw timepoint, two biological replicates of bulk PBMCs were obtained. PBMCs were isolated from peripheral blood using a standard Ficoll-Paque protocol. TriZol was used to extract RNA from bulk PBMCs, from CD4 and CD8 fractions, and from dextramer-positive and dextramer-negative fractions. Sequenced material: PBMCs, taken on the day of the yellow fever booster vaccination. The TCR was taken from a man under 40 who received the YFV17D yellow fever vaccine.

The nucleotide sequence reads TGTGCCATCAGTCCGGGACAGGTAGGGAATCAGCCCCAGCATTTT. It is translated as CAISPGQVGNQPQHF. This receptor chain uses TRBV10-3 and TRBJ1-5; TRBD1 matches 8 bases in the middle. Trimming removed 5 bases from V and 4 bases from J; the gene matches leave 7 bases unexplained. According to the germline V gene, CDR1 reads ENHRY and CDR2 reads SYGVKD. The CDR3 has 15 amino acids, counting the end cysteine and phenylalanine. CDR3 DNA is the only sequence kept; it has 45 bases, read in frame from the first base.